A single sample gave rise to the 15 T cell receptor beta chains below, sequenced in a study of response to subunit inactivated influenza vaccine. TCRdb used MiXCR to reprocess the RT-PCR reads, holding one entry per CDR3 protein. Here the sample spans 630,000 or so distinct CDR3 sequences, approximately 15% being singletons. Sample: PBMCs from blood, taken about 13 days after vaccination. The source of these receptors is a man aged 45-60 years who received an inactivated influenza vaccine.

This clonotype was recorded many times. The CDR3 DNA reads TGCAGCGTTGAAGATTCGGGGAATGAGCAGTTCTTC. It translates to CSVEDSGNEQFF. The V gene is TRBV29-1, the J gene TRBJ2-1; the D gene is possibly TRBD2 (5 bases). The CDR3 sequence is 12 residues long. The germline gives CDR1 SQVTM, CDR2 ANQGSEA. Trimming shortened V by 0 bases and J by 7 bases, and 7 bases separated the two germline ends.

This clonotype was seen more than once but under ten times. The chain combines TRBV7-2 with TRBJ2-1; the D gene is possibly TRBD1 (6 bases). The CDR3 loop spans 13 amino acids. Germline V gene data show CDR1 as SGHTA and CDR2 as FQGNSA. V was cut by 4 bases and J by 6 bases, with 10 bases left in between. The CDR3 bases are TGTGCCAGCAGCTCCGGACAGTTCAATGAGCAGTTCTTC. It translates to CASSSGQFNEQFF.

The V call is TRBV7-9, the J call TRBJ2-4, with 8 bases that match TRBD1. The trim removed 2 bases at V and 1 base at J, leaving 1 base unmatched. CDR3 size: 15 residues. Germline-derived CDR1 and CDR2 are SEHNR and FQNEAQ (reference sequence). The CDR3 nucleotides read TGTGCCAGCAGCTTATCAGGGGGCGCCAAAAACATTCAGTACTTC. Its translation is CASSLSGGAKNIQYF.

This clonotype was recorded a few times. The chain recombines TRBV11-2 with TRBJ2-3, with 11 bases matching TRBD2. The J segment lost 1 base and the V segment lost 1 base, leaving 7 bases of the junction unmatched. The germline gives CDR1 SGHAT, CDR2 FQNNGV. CDR3 size: 18 residues. DNA for the CDR3: TGTGCCAGCAGCTTAGTAGGCCTAGCGGGAGGTGGCACAGATACGCAGTATTTT. It codes for CASSLVGLAGGGTDTQYF. The whole variable domain, filled in from reference TRBV11-2 and TRBJ2-3, reads EAGVAQSPRYKIIEKRQSVAFWCNPISGHATLYWYQQILGQGPKLLIQFQNNGVVDDSQLPKDRFSAERLKGVDSTLKIQPAKLEDSAVYLCASSLVGLAGGGTDTQYFGPGTRLTVL.

CDR3 sequence reads: CASSAGGTGYSPLHF. The CDR3 DNA sequence: TGTGCCAGCAGCGCCGGGGGCACGGGCTACTCACCCCTCCACTTT. The chain recombines TRBV9 with TRBJ1-6, with D possibly being TRBD1 (6 bases). The CDR3 contains 15 residues. Trimming stripped 3 bases from V and 10 bases from J, with 17 bases between. Germline V gives CDR1 SGDLS, CDR2 YYNGEE.

This clonotype was detected only a few times. This chain links TRBV27 with TRBJ2-7; TRBD2 aligns across 8 bases. The length of the CDR3 is 15 residues. With V trimmed by 5 bases and J by 5 bases, 11 bases remained unmatched. Germline CDR1 MNHEY, CDR2 SMNVEV (reference sequence). CDR3 sequence: CASSPLVSGMDEQYF. CDR3 coding DNA: TGTGCCAGCAGTCCCCTGGTTAGCGGGATGGACGAGCAGTACTTC.

The rearrangement links TRBV2 to TRBJ1-6; 8 bases match TRBD1. V lost 1 base and J lost 7; bases outside the gene matches: 0. Per germline, CDR1 SNHLY and CDR2 FYNNEI. The CDR3 is 14 amino acids. DNA for the CDR3: TGTGCCAGCAGTGAAGGGACAGGGAATTCACCCCTCCACTTT. It codes for CASSEGTGNSPLHF.

The sample holds a few counts of this clonotype. The J gene is TRBJ1-4, the V gene TRBV29-1, with D perhaps matching TRBD1 (5 bases). Germline CDR1 and CDR2: SQVTM and ANQGSEA. The ends were cut back, 6 bases at V and 2 bases at J, with 13 bases in the middle. This CDR3 has 14 amino acids. CDR3 DNA: TGCAGCGTCCCCCAGGGACCCACTAATGAAAAACTGTTTTTT. Its translation: CSVPQGPTNEKLFF.

The chain couples TRBV27 to TRBJ2-3; the D gene could be TRBD1 or TRBD2 (6 bases each). The germline V and J ends were trimmed by 3 bases and 5 bases, with 12 bases remaining between them. Germline V gives CDR1 MNHEY, CDR2 SMNVEV (reference sequence). This CDR3 spans 14 amino acids. The DNA for the CDR3 is TGTGCCAGCAGTTTTAAGGGGGGATTAGATACGCAGTATTTT. This sequence encodes CASSFKGGLDTQYF.

The rearrangement links TRBV13 to TRBJ2-7, with D unclear. Per germline, CDR1 PRHDT and CDR2 FYEKMQ (reference sequence). V lost 2 bases to trimming and J lost 5 bases, with 16 bases between them. The CDR3 is 15 residues long. The CDR3 DNA sequence: TGTGCCAGCAGCTTAAACCCCCCCTTCCGCCACGAGCAGTACTTC. Protein product: CASSLNPPFRHEQYF.

This clonotype was seen a few times. The CDR3 DNA follows: TGTGCCAGCAGTTTAGTCGGGGGTTACACTTACAATGAGCAGTTCTTC. Its protein product is CASSLVGGYTYNEQFF. The rearrangement joins TRBV12-3 or TRBV12-4 to TRBJ2-1; D might be TRBD2 (6 bases). The CDR3 is made up of 16 amino acids. V lost 1 base, J lost 4 bases, and 14 bases lay in between.

This chain connects TRBV30 to TRBJ2-7; 8 bases fit TRBD1. Trimming removed 0 bases from V and 5 bases from J; junction bases left unmatched: 15. The CDR3 spans 17 residues. The germline V gene has CDR1 GTSNPN and CDR2 SVGIG (reference sequence). CDR3: CAWSVEKLNRGSHEQYF. CDR3 sequence (DNA): TGTGCCTGGAGTGTAGAAAAGCTCAACAGGGGGTCCCACGAGCAGTACTTC.

The rearrangement joins TRBV20-1 to TRBJ2-5; 8 bases agree with TRBD1. The CDR3 has 14 residues. The germline V gene has CDR1 DFQATT and CDR2 SNEGSKA (reference sequence). V was clipped by 4 bases and J by 2 bases; unmatched bases: 6. The DNA of the CDR3 is TGCAGTGCTACCCAGGGGGCGGCTCAAGAGACCCAGTACTTC. Amino acids: CSATQGAAQETQYF.

This clonotype was counted ten times or more. Relative to the germline gene, one junction end is altered; a read error may explain this. For the CDR3, the DNA is TGTGCCAGCAGCTTAGAGAGGAACACAGATACGCAGTATTTT. Amino acid sequence: CASSLERNTDTQYF. The chain uses TRBV5-1 and TRBJ2-3; no clear D. The germline CDR1 and CDR2 sequences are SGHRS and YFSETQ. The CDR3 loop spans 14 amino acids. Complete variable domain (other parts from reference TRBV5-1 and TRBJ2-3): KAGVTQTPRYLIKTRGQQVTLSCSPISGHRSVSWYQQTPGQGLQFLFEYFSETQRNKGNFPGRFSGRQFSNSRSEMNVSTLELGDSALYLCASSLERNTDTQYFGPGTRLTVL.

The genes are TRBV20-1 and TRBJ2-7, with D hard to call. The germline gives CDR1 DFQATT, CDR2 SNEGSKA (reference sequence). Trimming stripped 2 bases from V and 2 bases from J, with 13 bases between. This CDR3 has 14 residues. The CDR3 sequence is CSARRWESPYEQYF. CDR3 in DNA: TGCAGTGCTAGAAGATGGGAAAGTCCCTACGAGCAGTACTTC.